The clone carrying this T cell receptor (beta chain) is a singleton in its sample. The data belong to a study of shared clonotypes between healthy human individuals. Germline CDR1 is ENHRY and CDR2 is SYGVKD. V shed 3 bases and J shed 2 bases, with 11 bases lying between them. This CDR3 is built from 14 residues. Here immunoSEQ multiplex PCR was the method, and the copy in TCRdb shows in-frame clones only, minus some. The sample has about 2,200,000 clones; under 95% are singletons. Naive CD8 populations comprised CD45RO-negative cells positively selected for CCR7, excluding terminally differentiated effector memory CD45RA+ cells.

Sequenced sample: naive CD8+ T cells from PBMCs. The TCR sequence derives from a man younger than 30 in good health. Some clones in this sample may be carry-over from other donors' samples. The chain links TRBV10-3 to TRBJ2-7; D tentatively fits TRBD1 or TRBD2 (5 bases each). CDR3 in amino acids: CAISEHGTTYEQYF. CDR3 nucleotides: TGTGCCATCAGTGAACACGGGACCACCTACGAGCAGTACTTC.